The 23 T cell receptor beta chains given below trace back to one sample, sequenced in a study of a mutant IDH1 vaccine in newly diagnosed glioma. Time point given: week 5, during vaccination. Every vaccination contained 300 ug of the mutant IDH1 20-mer peptide and was paired with topical imiquimod. Sequencing was performed with immunoSEQ multiplex PCR; in TCRdb, only in-frame clones are kept and a portion is missing. In the table there are 50,000 or so clones, about three quarters of which are singletons. No antigen has been assigned to these receptors. The input for sequencing was PBMCs, taken from a glioma patient whose treatment included an IDH1 peptide vaccine. The receptors were sampled from a woman aged 40-49 years with glioma.

A note on this clone: One end of the junction fails to match germline, which may point to a read error. Other DNA variants within this sample encode the same CDR3. The rearrangement links TRBV10-3 to TRBJ1-1; possible D gene TRBD1, 5 bases. The CDR3 length is 13 residues. The germline V gene encodes CDR1 ENHRY and CDR2 SYGVKD. The CDR3 DNA is TGCGCCATCAGTGACTGGGGGAGGGCTGAAGCTTTCTTT. This gives the protein CAISDWGRAEAFF.

The chain combines TRBV7-9 with TRBJ2-3; 7 bases line up with TRBD1. CDR3 size: 14 residues. Germline V gives CDR1 SEHNR, CDR2 FQNEAQ (reference sequence). V dropped 6 bases and J dropped 2; count of bases not matched to a gene: 5. The chain's CDR3 is CASRGTAYTDTQYF. DNA of the CDR3: TGTGCCAGCAGAGGGACAGCCTACACAGATACGCAGTATTTT.

The chain joins TRBV5-1 to TRBJ2-1; 7 positions match TRBD1. The germline V gene has CDR1 SGHRS and CDR2 YFSETQ. The CDR3 consists of 15 residues. Germline trimming cut 3 bases from V and 6 bases from J; bases unmatched to any gene: 9. CDR3 nucleotides: TGCGCCAGCAGCTCTGGGACAGCCCCCGGCAATGAGCAGTTCTTC. This sequence encodes CASSSGTAPGNEQFF.

This clone was seen just once. The chain combines TRBV7-9 with TRBJ1-6, with 9 nucleotides matching TRBD1. Per the germline V gene, CDR1 is SEHNR and CDR2 is FQNEAQ (reference sequence). V gave up 5 bases and J gave up 9 bases; unmatched junction bases: 8. The CDR3 length is 15 residues. Written as DNA, the CDR3 is TGTGCCAGCAGCCGGACAGGGGCGCGGGGTTCACCCCTCCACTTT. Residues: CASSRTGARGSPLHF.

This clone was observed a handful of times. V usage is TRBV19 and J usage is TRBJ1-5; TRBD1 might be the D (5 bases). Germline loops: CDR1 LNHDA, CDR2 SQIVND (reference sequence). Trimming stripped 4 bases from V and 1 base from J, with 14 bases between. The CDR3 is made up of 16 amino acids. Written as DNA, the CDR3 is TGTGCCAGTAGTAGGGGGGGGACGAGGAGCAATCAGCCCCAGCATTTT. Protein product: CASSRGGTRSNQPQHF. Filled out from reference TRBV19 and TRBJ1-5, the complete variable domain reads DGGITQSPKYLFRKEGQNVTLSCEQNLNHDAMYWYRQDPGQGLRLIYYSQIVNDFQKGDIAEGYSVSREKKESFPLTVTSAQKNPTAFYLCASSRGGTRSNQPQHFGDGTRLSIL.

J is TRBJ2-7 and V is TRBV30; TRBD2 aligns across 10 bases. V lost 0 bases to trimming and J lost 0 bases; unmatched junction nucleotides: 5. Germline-derived CDR1 and CDR2 are GTSNPN and SVGIG (reference sequence). This CDR3 spans 16 amino acids. CDR3 DNA sequence: TGTGCCTGGAGTGTACAGCGGGGGGGGTTCTCCTACGAGCAGTACTTC. Residues: CAWSVQRGGFSYEQYF.

This chain joins TRBV13 and TRBJ2-2; D ambiguous. Germline CDR1 is PRHDT and CDR2 is FYEKMQ (reference sequence). V dropped 7 bases and J dropped 4 bases, with 7 bases sitting between them. The length of the CDR3 is 12 residues. CDR3 residues: CASIVGTGELFF. In nucleotides, the CDR3 is TGTGCCAGCATCGTAGGCACCGGGGAGCTGTTTTTT. The variable domain in full, with the rest retrieved from reference TRBV13 and TRBJ2-2, is AAGVIQSPRHLIKEKRETATLKCYPIPRHDTVYWYQQGPGQDPQFLISFYEKMQSDKGSIPDRFSAQQFSDYHSELNMSSLELGDSALYFCASIVGTGELFFGEGSRLTVL.

The chain has TRBV7-2 and TRBJ1-5, with D unresolved. The V and J ends lost 1 base and 6 bases respectively, with 7 bases between them. This CDR3 region has 13 residues. Germline-derived CDR1 and CDR2 are SGHTA and FQGNSA. In DNA form, the CDR3 reads TGTGCCAGCAGCTTAGAGGTTTTTCAGCCCCAGCATTTT. Translated, it gives CASSLEVFQPQHF. Combining the CDR3 with reference TRBV7-2 and TRBJ1-5 gives the whole variable domain GAGVSQSPSNKVTEKGKDVELRCDPISGHTALYWYRQSLGQGLEFLIYFQGNSAPDKSGLPSDRFSAERTGGSVSTLTIQRTQQEDSAVYLCASSLEVFQPQHFGDGTRLSIL.

As DNA, the CDR3 is TGTGCCAGCAGCTTAGCAGGGACAGTTCCCGGTCAGCCCCAGCATTTT. Translated: CASSLAGTVPGQPQHF. This sequence joins TRBV7-9 and TRBJ1-5; 7 bases map to TRBD1. V gave up 0 bases and J gave up 6 bases; unmatched junction bases: 8. This CDR3 comprises 16 residues. Per the germline V gene, CDR1 is SEHNR and CDR2 is FQNEAQ (reference sequence).

The V gene is TRBV18, the J gene TRBJ2-5, with 8 bases matching TRBD2. This CDR3 has 16 amino acids. With V trimmed by 2 bases and J by 5 bases, 10 bases remained unmatched. Germline V gene sequence: CDR1 KGHSH, CDR2 LQKENI. CDR3 in amino acids: CASSPGHSGGGETQYF. DNA of the CDR3: TGTGCCAGCTCACCAGGACACAGCGGGGGCGGGGAGACCCAGTACTTC.

This chain joins TRBV19 and TRBJ1-2; D remains ambiguous. V lost 5 bases to trimming and J lost 5 bases, with 12 bases between them. CDR3 size: 13 residues. CDR1 and CDR2 from the germline V gene are LNHDA and SQIVND (reference sequence). CDR3 coding DNA: TGTGCCAGTAGTGCCAACATGGAATATGGCTACACCTTC. Translating gives CASSANMEYGYTF.

The J gene is TRBJ1-6, the V gene TRBV27, with a tentative D call TRBD1 (6 bases). Germline V gene lookup returns CDR1 MNHEY and CDR2 SMNVEV (reference sequence). V lost 2 bases and J lost 8, with 16 bases in between. The CDR3 spans 16 residues. As DNA, the CDR3 is TGTGCCAGCAGTTTAAGTCAGGGGAGGGGTGATTCACCCCTCCACTTT. Translated: CASSLSQGRGDSPLHF.

This chain uses TRBV15 with TRBJ1-2; 8 bases are a match to TRBD1. The CDR3 is 14 amino acids. V shed 2 bases, J shed 4 bases, and the junction held 3 bases outside the gene matches. Germline CDR1 and CDR2: LNHNV and YYDKDF (reference sequence). CDR3 residues: CATSRSGTGYGYTF. The CDR3 DNA is TGTGCCACCAGCAGATCCGGGACAGGCTATGGCTACACCTTC.

V usage is TRBV6-6 and J usage is TRBJ2-5, with 14 bases lining up with TRBD2. After removal of 5 bases from V and 5 bases from J, the junction contained 7 bases not matched to a gene. The length of the CDR3 is 16 residues. Germline CDR1 reads MNHNY; CDR2 reads SVGAGI (reference sequence). CDR3 sequence reads: CASSKRLAGGNETQYF. CDR3 bases: TGTGCCAGCAGTAAAAGACTAGCGGGGGGGAATGAGACCCAGTACTTC.

J is TRBJ2-7 and V is TRBV5-6, with D perhaps TRBD1 (5 bases). Per germline, CDR1 SGHDT and CDR2 YYEEEE. The CDR3 has 13 residues. The V gene lost 4 bases and the J gene lost 1 base, with 9 bases spanning the gap. In nucleotides, the CDR3 is TGTGCCAGCAGCCTCAGGGTATCCTACGAGCAGTACTTC. This codes for CASSLRVSYEQYF.

This sequence joins TRBV5-1 and TRBJ1-2; TRBD1 is a possible D gene (6 bases). This CDR3 region has 16 residues. The germline V gene has CDR1 SGHRS and CDR2 YFSETQ. With 2 bases removed from V and 6 bases from J, the gap between germline ends came to 20 bases. The CDR3 is CASSFYQGSQSNGYTF. The DNA of the CDR3 is TGCGCCAGCAGCTTTTATCAGGGGTCCCAGTCGAATGGCTACACCTTC.

The gene calls are TRBV4-1 and TRBJ2-3; 11 bases map to TRBD2. With V trimmed by 1 base and J by 3 bases, 0 bases remained unmatched. Germline V lookup: CDR1 MGHRA, CDR2 YSYEKL. This CDR3 is 15 amino acids long. The CDR3 nucleotides read TGCGCCAGCAGCCAAGGACTAGCGGGAACAGATACGCAGTATTTT. Residues: CASSQGLAGTDTQYF.

The chain joins TRBV2 to TRBJ2-5; TRBD2 matches at 11 bases. The V gene's germline CDR1 is SNHLY and CDR2 FYNNEI. CDR3 length equals 16 residues. The V segment lost 3 bases and the J segment 2 bases; nucleotides outside the gene matches: 5. The CDR3 region is CASSDGLAGAQETQYF. CDR3 bases: TGTGCCAGCAGTGACGGACTAGCGGGTGCACAAGAGACCCAGTACTTC.

DNA for the CDR3: TGTGCCAGCAGCCGAAGGTCTAGGGTTACCCTAAGTGAGCAGTTCTTC. Translated: CASSRRSRVTLSEQFF. The chain has TRBV7-3 and TRBJ2-1; D not certain. The CDR3 length is 16 residues. The ends were cut back, 5 bases at V and 9 bases at J, with 23 bases in the middle. Germline V gene sequence: CDR1 SGHTA, CDR2 FQGTGA.

The rearrangement uses TRBV6-1 and TRBJ1-2; unclear D gene. This CDR3 spans 15 amino acids. From germline, CDR1 is MNHNS and CDR2 SASEGT. The V and J ends lost 9 bases and 5 bases respectively, with 22 bases between them. The DNA for the CDR3 is TGTGCCAGTCGGGAGGGTGGAGGGTCCGCGTATGGCTACACCTTC. Its protein product is CASREGGGSAYGYTF.

The chain links TRBV6-6 to TRBJ1-5; a possible D gene is TRBD1 (5 bases). Germline V gives CDR1 MNHNY, CDR2 SVGAGI (reference sequence). V was trimmed by 7 bases and J by 5 bases, leaving 12 bases between them. The CDR3 covers 13 residues. The CDR3 spells CASTGWGDQPQHF. The CDR3 nucleotides are TGTGCCAGCACCGGTTGGGGGGATCAGCCCCAGCATTTT.

The V and J genes are TRBV7-9 and TRBJ2-3; D might be TRBD1 or TRBD2, each matching 6 bases. The V gene's germline CDR1 is SEHNR and CDR2 FQNEAQ (reference sequence). The CDR3 spans 15 residues. The V gene lost 6 bases and the J gene lost 7 bases, with 20 bases spanning the gap. The CDR3 DNA follows: TGTGCCAGCAGAGGAGGGGGGACTGGGGGGAATACGCAGTATTTT. This gives the protein CASRGGGTGGNTQYF.

The V gene is TRBV29-1, the J gene TRBJ2-1; weak D call: TRBD1 (7 bases). The germline gives CDR1 SQVTM, CDR2 ANQGSEA. There are 12 residues in the CDR3. Trimming shortened V by 2 bases and J by 9 bases, and 11 bases separated the two germline ends. CDR3 amino acids: CSVERGRGEQFF. CDR3 in DNA: TGCAGCGTTGAAAGGGGGCGGGGTGAGCAGTTCTTC.